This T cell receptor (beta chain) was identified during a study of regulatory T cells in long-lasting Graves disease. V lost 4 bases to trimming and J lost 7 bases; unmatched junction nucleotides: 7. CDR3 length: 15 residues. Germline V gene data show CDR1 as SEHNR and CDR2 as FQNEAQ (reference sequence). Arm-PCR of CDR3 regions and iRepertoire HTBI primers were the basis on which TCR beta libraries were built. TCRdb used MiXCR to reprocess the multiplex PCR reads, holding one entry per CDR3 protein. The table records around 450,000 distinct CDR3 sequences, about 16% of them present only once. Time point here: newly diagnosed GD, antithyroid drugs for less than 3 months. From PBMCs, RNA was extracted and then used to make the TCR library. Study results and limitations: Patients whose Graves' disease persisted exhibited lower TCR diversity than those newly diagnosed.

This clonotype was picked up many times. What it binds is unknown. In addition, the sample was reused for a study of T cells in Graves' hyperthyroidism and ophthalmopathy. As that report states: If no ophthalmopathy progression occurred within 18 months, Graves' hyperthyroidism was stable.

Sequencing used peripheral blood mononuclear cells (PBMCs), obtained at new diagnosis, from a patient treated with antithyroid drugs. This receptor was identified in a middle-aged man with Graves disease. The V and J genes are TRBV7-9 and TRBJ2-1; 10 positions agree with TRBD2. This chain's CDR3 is CASSSSGLAENEQFF. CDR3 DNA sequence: TGTGCCAGCAGCTCCTCCGGACTAGCGGAAAATGAGCAGTTCTTC.